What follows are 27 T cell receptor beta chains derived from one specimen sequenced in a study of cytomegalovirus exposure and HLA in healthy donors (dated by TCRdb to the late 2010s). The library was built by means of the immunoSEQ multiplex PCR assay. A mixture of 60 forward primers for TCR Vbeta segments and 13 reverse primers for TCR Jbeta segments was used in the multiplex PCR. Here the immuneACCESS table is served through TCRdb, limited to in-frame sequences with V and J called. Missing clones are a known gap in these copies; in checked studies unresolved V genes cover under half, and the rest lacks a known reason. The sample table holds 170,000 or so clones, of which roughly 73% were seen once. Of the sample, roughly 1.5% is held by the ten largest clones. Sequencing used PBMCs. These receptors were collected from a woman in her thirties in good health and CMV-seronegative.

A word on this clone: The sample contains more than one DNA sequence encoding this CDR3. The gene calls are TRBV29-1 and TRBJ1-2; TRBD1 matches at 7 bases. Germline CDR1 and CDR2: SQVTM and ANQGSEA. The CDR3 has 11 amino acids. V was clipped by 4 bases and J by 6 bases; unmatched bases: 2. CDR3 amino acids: CSVGTGDGYTF. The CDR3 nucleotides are TGCAGCGTTGGAACAGGGGATGGCTACACCTTC.

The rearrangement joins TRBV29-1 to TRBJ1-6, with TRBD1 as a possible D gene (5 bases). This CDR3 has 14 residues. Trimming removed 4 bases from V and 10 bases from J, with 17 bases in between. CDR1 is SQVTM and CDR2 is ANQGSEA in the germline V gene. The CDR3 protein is CSVALGEGRSPLHF. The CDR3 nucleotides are TGCAGCGTTGCCCTGGGGGAGGGACGGTCACCCCTCCACTTT.

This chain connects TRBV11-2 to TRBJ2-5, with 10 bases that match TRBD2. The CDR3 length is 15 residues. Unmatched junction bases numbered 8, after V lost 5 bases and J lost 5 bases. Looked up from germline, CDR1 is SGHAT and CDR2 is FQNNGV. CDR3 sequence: CASSTSAGGWETQYF. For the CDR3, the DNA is TGTGCCAGCAGCACCTCAGCGGGGGGGTGGGAGACCCAGTACTTC.

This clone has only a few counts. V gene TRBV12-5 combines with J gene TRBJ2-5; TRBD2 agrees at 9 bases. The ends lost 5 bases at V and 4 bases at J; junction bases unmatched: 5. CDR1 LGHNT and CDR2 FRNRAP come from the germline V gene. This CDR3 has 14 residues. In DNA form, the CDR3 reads TGTGCTAGTGGTCTCAGCGGGGGGCGAGAGACCCAGTACTTC. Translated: CASGLSGGRETQYF.

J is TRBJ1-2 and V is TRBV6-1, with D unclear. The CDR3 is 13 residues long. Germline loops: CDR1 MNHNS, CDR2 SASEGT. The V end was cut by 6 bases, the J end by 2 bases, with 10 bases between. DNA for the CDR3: TGTGCCAGCAGCCCGACCAGGAACTATGGCTACACCTTC. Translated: CASSPTRNYGYTF.

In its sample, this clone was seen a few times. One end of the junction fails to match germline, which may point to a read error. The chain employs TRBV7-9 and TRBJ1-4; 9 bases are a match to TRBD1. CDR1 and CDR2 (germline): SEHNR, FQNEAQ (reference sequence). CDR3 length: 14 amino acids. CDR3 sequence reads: CSSRGGTGNEKLFF. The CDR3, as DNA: TGTTCCAGCAGGGGGGGGACAGGGAATGAAAAACTGTTTTTT.

CDR3 coding DNA: TGTGCCAGCAGCACAGGTCGTTGGGGCCAGGATAATTCACCCCTCCACTTT. It codes for CASSTGRWGQDNSPLHF. This chain links TRBV11-1 with TRBJ1-6; D might be TRBD1 (5 bases). The CDR3 contains 17 residues. CDR1 and CDR2 from the germline V gene are SGHAT and FQDESV (reference sequence). V was shortened by 5 bases and J by 5 bases, with 19 bases between the two germline ends.

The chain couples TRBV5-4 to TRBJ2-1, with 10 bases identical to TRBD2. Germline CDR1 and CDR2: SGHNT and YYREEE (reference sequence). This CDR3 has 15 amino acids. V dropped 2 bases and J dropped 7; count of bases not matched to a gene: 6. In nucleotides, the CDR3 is TGTGCCAGCAGCTTATCGACTAGCGGGTCAAATGAGCAGTTCTTC. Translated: CASSLSTSGSNEQFF.

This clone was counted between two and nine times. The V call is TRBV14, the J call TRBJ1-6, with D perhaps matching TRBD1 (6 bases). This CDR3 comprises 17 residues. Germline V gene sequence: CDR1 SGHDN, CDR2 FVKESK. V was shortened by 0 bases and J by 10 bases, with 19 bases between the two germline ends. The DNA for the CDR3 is TGTGCCAGCAGCCAAGATAGGAGAAAACAGGGAGGGTCACCCCTCCACTTT. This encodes CASSQDRRKQGGSPLHF.

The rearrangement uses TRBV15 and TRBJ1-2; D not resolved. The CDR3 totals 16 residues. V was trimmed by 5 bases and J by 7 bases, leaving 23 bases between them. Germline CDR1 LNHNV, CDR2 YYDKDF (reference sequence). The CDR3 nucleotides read TGTGCCACCAGCGAGAGGGCCGGCGGGTCAGGTTCTGGCTACACCTTC. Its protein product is CATSERAGGSGSGYTF.

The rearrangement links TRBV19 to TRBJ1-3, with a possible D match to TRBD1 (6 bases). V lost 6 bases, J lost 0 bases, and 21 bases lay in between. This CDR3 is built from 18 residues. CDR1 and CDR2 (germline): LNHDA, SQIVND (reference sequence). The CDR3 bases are TGTGCCAGTAGAGGGGACATCTGGGGACAACTCTCTGGAAACACCATATATTTT. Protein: CASRGDIWGQLSGNTIYF.

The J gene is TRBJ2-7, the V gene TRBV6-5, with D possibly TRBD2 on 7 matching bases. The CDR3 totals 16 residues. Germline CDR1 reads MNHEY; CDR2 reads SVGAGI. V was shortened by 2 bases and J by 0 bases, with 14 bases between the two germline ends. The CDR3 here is CASSYVGGALSYEQYF. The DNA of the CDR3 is TGTGCCAGCAGTTACGTAGGGGGGGCGCTCTCCTACGAGCAGTACTTC.

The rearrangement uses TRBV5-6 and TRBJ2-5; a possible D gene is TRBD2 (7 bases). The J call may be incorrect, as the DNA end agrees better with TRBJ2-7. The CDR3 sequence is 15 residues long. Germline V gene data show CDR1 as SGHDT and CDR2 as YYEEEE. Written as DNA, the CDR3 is TGTGCCAGCAGTACCGTTAGGGGGGGAACCTACGAGCAGTACTTC. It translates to CASSTVRGGTYEQYF.

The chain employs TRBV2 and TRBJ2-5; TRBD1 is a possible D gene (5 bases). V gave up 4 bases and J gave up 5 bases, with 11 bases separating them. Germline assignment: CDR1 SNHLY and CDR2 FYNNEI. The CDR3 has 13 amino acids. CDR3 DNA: TGTGCCAGCAGTGTTGGGGCGAGGGAGACCCAGTACTTC. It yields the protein CASSVGARETQYF.

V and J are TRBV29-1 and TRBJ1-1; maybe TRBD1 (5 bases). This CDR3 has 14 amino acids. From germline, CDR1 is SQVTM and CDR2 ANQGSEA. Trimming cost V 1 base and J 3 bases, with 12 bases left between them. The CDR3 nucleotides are TGCAGCGTTGAAGTCCGATTGACAGACACTGAAGCTTTCTTT. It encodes CSVEVRLTDTEAFF.

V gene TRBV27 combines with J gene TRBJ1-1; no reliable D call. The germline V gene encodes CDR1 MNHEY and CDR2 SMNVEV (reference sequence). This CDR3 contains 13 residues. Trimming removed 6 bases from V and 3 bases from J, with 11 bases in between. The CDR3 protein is CASRILEDTEAFF. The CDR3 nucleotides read TGTGCCAGCAGGATCCTAGAGGACACTGAAGCTTTCTTT.

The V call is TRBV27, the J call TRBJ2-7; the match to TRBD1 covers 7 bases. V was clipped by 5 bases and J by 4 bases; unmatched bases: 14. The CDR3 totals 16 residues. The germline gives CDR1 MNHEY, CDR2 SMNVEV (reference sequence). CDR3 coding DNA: TGTGCCAGCAGTCGGGCGATGGGACAGAAAGTATACGAGCAGTACTTC. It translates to CASSRAMGQKVYEQYF.

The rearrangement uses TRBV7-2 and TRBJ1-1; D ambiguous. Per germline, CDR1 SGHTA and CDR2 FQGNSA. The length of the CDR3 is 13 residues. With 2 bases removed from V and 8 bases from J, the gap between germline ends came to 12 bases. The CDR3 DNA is TGTGCCAGCAGCTTAACAGTCAAAACAGAAGCTTTCTTT. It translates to CASSLTVKTEAFF.

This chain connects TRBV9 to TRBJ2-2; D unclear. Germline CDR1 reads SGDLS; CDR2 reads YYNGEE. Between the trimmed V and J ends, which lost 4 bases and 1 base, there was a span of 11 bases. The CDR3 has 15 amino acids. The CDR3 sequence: CASSLTSMNTGELFF. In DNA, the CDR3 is TGTGCCAGCAGCCTAACTTCAATGAACACCGGGGAGCTGTTTTTT.

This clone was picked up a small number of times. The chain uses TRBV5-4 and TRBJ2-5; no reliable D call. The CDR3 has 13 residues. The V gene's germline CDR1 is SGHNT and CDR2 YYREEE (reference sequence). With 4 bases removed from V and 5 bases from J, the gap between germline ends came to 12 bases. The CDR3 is CASSPQPRETQYF. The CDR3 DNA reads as TGTGCCAGCAGCCCACAGCCTCGGGAGACCCAGTACTTC.

CDR3 loop: CATKTSGGANEQFF. The CDR3 bases are TGTGCCACGAAGACTAGCGGGGGGGCTAATGAGCAGTTCTTC. This chain joins TRBV15 and TRBJ2-1; 14 bases map to TRBD2. Germline loops: CDR1 LNHNV, CDR2 YYDKDF (reference sequence). J lost 7 bases, V lost 9 bases, and 5 bases had no gene match. The CDR3 is 14 residues long.

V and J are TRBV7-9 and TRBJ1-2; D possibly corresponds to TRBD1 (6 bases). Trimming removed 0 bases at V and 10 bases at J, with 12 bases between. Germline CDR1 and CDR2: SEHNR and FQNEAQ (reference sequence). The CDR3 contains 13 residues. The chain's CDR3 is CASSLASGADYTF. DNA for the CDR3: TGTGCCAGCAGCTTAGCGTCAGGGGCTGACTACACCTTC.

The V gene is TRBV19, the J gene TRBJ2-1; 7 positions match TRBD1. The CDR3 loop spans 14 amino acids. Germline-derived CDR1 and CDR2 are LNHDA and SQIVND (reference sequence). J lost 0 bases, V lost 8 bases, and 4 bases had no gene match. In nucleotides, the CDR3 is TGTGCCAGTCAGGACAGGAGCTCCTACAATGAGCAGTTCTTC. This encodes CASQDRSSYNEQFF.

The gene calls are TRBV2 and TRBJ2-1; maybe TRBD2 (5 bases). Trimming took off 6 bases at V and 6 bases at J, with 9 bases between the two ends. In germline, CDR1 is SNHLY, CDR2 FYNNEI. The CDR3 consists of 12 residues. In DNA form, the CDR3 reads TGTGCCAGCAGAGCTAGCCTCAATGAGCAGTTCTTC. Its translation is CASRASLNEQFF.

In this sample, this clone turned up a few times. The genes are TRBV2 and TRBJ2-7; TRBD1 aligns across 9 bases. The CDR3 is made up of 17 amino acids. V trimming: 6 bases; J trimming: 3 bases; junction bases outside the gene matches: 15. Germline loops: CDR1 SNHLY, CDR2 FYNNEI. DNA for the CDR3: TGTGCCAGCAGCTTATTCCAACGGACAGGGGCAGGCTACGAGCAGTACTTC. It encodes CASSLFQRTGAGYEQYF.

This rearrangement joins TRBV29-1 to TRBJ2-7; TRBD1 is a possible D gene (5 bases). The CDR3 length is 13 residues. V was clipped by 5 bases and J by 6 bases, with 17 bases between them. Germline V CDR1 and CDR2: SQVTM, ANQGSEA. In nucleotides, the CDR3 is TGCAGCGTTACCGACAGCCCCGGTAGCGAGCAGTACTTC. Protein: CSVTDSPGSEQYF.

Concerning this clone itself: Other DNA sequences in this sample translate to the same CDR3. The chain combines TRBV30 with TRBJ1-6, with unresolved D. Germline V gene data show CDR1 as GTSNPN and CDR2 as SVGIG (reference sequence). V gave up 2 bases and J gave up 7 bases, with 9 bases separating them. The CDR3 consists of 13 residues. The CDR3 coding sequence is TGTGCCTGGAGTCCGGGGTACAATTCACCCCTCCACTTT. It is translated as CAWSPGYNSPLHF. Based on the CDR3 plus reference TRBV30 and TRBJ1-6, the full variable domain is SQTIHQWPATLVQPVGSPLSLECTVEGTSNPNLYWYRQAAGRGLQLLFYSVGIGQISSEVPQNLSASRPQDRQFILSSKKLLLSDSGFYLCAWSPGYNSPLHFGNGTRLTVT.